This TCR beta chain stems from a study of Ad26.COV2.S vaccination and SARS-CoV-2 variants. Points from the study as a whole: From the TCR breadth and depth analyses, total T cell responses may have been underestimated. Marked by substantial breadth, spike-specific CD8+ and CD4+ T cell responses were reportedly seen after vaccination. People who got the vaccine had more spike-specific TCR breadth than people who got placebo. Similar non-spike TCR breadth was observed in recipients of vaccine and of placebo.

V dropped 5 bases and J dropped 4 bases, with 0 bases sitting between them. Germline-derived CDR1 and CDR2 are PRHDT and FYEKMQ (reference sequence). The CDR3 has 10 amino acids. TCRdb's copy holds only in-frame clones and misses some; the assay was immunoSEQ multiplex PCR. The repertoire holds 150,000 to 200,000 clones, with roughly 87% as singletons. Remarks on this clone: What it recognizes is unknown.

The sample here was peripheral blood, taken after recovery from COVID-19. This receptor was obtained from a human donor who had recovered from COVID-19. This sequence joins TRBV13 and TRBJ1-5; D not resolved. The CDR3 sequence is CASSNQPQHF. The CDR3 nucleotides are TGTGCCAGCAGCAATCAGCCCCAGCATTTT.